The rows below give T cell receptor beta chains drawn from one sample of a study of immune heterogeneity within non-small cell lung tumors. A single record per CDR3 protein comes from TCRdb applying MiXCR to the multiplex PCR reads. This sample carries over 9,500 distinct CDR3 sequences, less than 25% of them seen once, and the ten largest clones take about 4.5%. The sequenced material came from lung tumor tissue. These TCRs come from a man aged 60 to 75 with non-small cell lung cancer. Each CDR3 is given without its conserved first and last residue. Each record gives: CDR3 protein, V gene, clone size, J gene. Size tells how often a clone was seen (once, few, many) or the class of an expanded clone, and some rows leave it out.

ASSITGRTDTQY,TRBV19,many,TRBJ2-3
ASSYGSSPTSGYT,TRBV6-1,medium-sized,TRBJ1-2
ASSQAPYSGNQPQH,TRBV3-1,-,TRBJ1-5
ASSPLEANYGYT,TRBV18,-,TRBJ1-2
ASSLVNVGLRDEQF,TRBV27,-,TRBJ2-1
SVVRATYEQY,TRBV20-1,-,TRBJ2-7
ASSLTGLAVNEQF,TRBV5-6,few,TRBJ2-1
RPRRGDNEQF,TRBV20-1,few,TRBJ2-1
ASSDRGRETQY,TRBV19,-,TRBJ2-5
ASSAGQTLSGANVLT,TRBV5-1,few,TRBJ2-6
ASSSLAGAWDTQY,TRBV12-3/TRBV12-4,many,TRBJ2-3
ASSPGTGVFYEQY,TRBV18,few,TRBJ2-7
ASGTGLGEQY,TRBV12-3/TRBV12-4,many,TRBJ2-7
ASSSGGARSYEQY,TRBV7-9,-,TRBJ2-7
ASSLTFSPHEQY,TRBV7-3,medium-sized,TRBJ2-7
SAAVQGGYQPQH,TRBV20-1,medium-sized,TRBJ1-5
ASSQEASGRGSDTQY,TRBV14,few,TRBJ2-3
ASSLGRAGGPHNEQF,TRBV13,-,TRBJ2-1
GTQYQETQY,TRBV20-1,-,TRBJ2-5
ASNWGQLNTEAF,TRBV7-9,-,TRBJ1-1